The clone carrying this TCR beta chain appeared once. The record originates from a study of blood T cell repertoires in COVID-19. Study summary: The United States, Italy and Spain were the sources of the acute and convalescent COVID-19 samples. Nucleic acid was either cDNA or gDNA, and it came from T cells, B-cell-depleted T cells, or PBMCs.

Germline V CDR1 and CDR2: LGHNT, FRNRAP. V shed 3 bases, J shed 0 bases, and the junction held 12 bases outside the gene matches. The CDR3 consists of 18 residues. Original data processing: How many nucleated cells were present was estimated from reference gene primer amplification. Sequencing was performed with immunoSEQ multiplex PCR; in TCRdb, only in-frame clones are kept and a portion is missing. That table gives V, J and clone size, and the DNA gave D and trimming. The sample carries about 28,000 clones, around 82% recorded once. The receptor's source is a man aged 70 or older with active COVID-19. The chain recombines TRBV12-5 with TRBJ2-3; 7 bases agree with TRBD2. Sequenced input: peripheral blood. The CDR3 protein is CASGFIAGDLGSTDTQYF. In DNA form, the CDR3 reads TGTGCTAGTGGTTTTATTGCGGGGGACCTGGGGAGCACAGATACGCAGTATTTT. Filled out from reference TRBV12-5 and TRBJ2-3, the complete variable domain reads DARVTQTPRHKVTEMGQEVTMRCQPILGHNTVFWYRQTMMQGLELLAYFRNRAPLDDSGMPKDRFSAEMPDATLATLKIQPSEPRDSAVYFCASGFIAGDLGSTDTQYFGPGTRLTVL.